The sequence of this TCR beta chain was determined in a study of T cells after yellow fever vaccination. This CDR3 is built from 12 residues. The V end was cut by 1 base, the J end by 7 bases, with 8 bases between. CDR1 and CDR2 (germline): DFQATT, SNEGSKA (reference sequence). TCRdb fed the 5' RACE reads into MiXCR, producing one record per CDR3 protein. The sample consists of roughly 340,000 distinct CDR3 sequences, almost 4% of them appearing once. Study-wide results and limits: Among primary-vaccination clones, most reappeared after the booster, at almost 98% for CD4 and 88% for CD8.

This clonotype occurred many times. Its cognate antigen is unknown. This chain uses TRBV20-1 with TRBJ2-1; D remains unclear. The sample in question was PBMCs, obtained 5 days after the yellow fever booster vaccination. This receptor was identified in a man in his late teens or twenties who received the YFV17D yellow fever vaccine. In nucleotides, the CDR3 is TGCAGTGCTAGAGTAGCTTTGAATGAGCAGTTCTTC. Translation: CSARVALNEQFF.